This is a list of T cell receptor beta chains from one sample in a study of radiation and T cells in renal cell carcinoma. The assay was immunoSEQ multiplex PCR, and TCRdb's table has in-frame clones only and misses some. The sample yields some 120,000 clones, 75% to 85% seen once. The source material was blood, sampled from a patient whose treatment included radiotherapy and nephrectomy. The source is a woman in her sixties or seventies with renal cell carcinoma. The CDR3 runs from the conserved cysteine through the conserved F or W. D genes are given only for firm matches. Clone size appears in some rows only: once, few, many, or a class for an expanded clone.

j_gene	d_gene	abundance	v_gene	CDR3nt	CDR3aa
TRBJ1-5	TRBD1	few	TRBV19	TGTGCCAGTAGAATGGGACAGACAACTCAGCCCCAGCATTTT	CASRMGQTTQPQHF
TRBJ2-5	TRBD2	-	TRBV2	TGTGCCAGCAGTTTTAGCGGGGAAGAGACCCAGTACTTC	CASSFSGEETQYF
TRBJ2-1	-	-	TRBV5-1	TGCGCCAGCAGCTTGGGTTCCGGGAACCCCTACAATGAGCAGTTCTTC	CASSLGSGNPYNEQFF
TRBJ1-1	-	-	TRBV5-1	TGCGCCAGCAGCTTGGATTGGGGGACTGAAGCTTTCTTT	CASSLDWGTEAFF
TRBJ2-2	-	-	TRBV15	TGTGCCACCAGCAGAGATCGCATGAGGTCGAACACCGGGGAGCTGTTTTTT	CATSRDRMRSNTGELFF
TRBJ1-2	-	-	TRBV5-1	TGCGCCAGCAGCTTGGGGGGGGCCGGGAACTATGGCTACACCTTC	CASSLGGAGNYGYTF
TRBJ2-4	-	few	TRBV7-3	TGTGCCAGCAGCGTAGGGTGGTCCAAAAACATTCAGTACTTC	CASSVGWSKNIQYF
TRBJ1-2	-	-	TRBV5-1	TGCGCCAGCAACCCGGACGGCAACTTCTATGGCTACACCTTC	CASNPDGNFYGYTF
TRBJ1-6	-	-	TRBV4-1	TGCGCCAGCAGCCAAGATCCGGGCATCCCACCCCTCCACTTT	CASSQDPGIPPLHF
TRBJ1-6	-	-	TRBV2	TGTGCCAGCAGTGAGGGGCGGCAGGGGAACGCTTCACCCCTCCACTTT	CASSEGRQGNASPLHF
TRBJ1-2	TRBD1	once	TRBV5-6	TGTGCCAGCAGGCAGGACAGGACGTATGGCTACACCTTC	CASRQDRTYGYTF
TRBJ1-1	-	-	TRBV28	TGTGCCAGCAGTCCCCATTGGGGGGGCAGAACTGAAGCTTTCTTT	CASSPHWGGRTEAFF
TRBJ2-6	-	-	TRBV19	TGTGCCAGTAACTCTGGGGCCAACGTCCTGACTTTC	CASNSGANVLTF
TRBJ2-4	TRBD1	-	TRBV29-1	TGCAGCGTTGCGGGACAGGGGGCAATGAGGGAAAACATTCAGTACTTC	CSVAGQGAMRENIQYF
TRBJ1-1	TRBD1	-	TRBV4-1	TGCGCCAGCAGCCAACGAATTTACCGGGACAGGGGGACTGAAGCTTTCTTT	CASSQRIYRDRGTEAFF
TRBJ1-2	-	-	TRBV11-2	TGTGCCAGCAGCGTGACGCAGGGGTACTATGGCTACACCTTC	CASSVTQGYYGYTF
TRBJ2-1	-	-	TRBV4-2	TGTGCCAGCAGCCCGTATCTAGCTCGGGATGAGCAGTTCTTC	CASSPYLARDEQFF
TRBJ1-2	TRBD1	-	TRBV28	TGTGCCAGCAGTTCACCGACAGGGGCTCCCGATGGCTACACCTTC	CASSSPTGAPDGYTF
TRBJ1-4	-	-	TRBV15	TGTGCCACCAGCAGGAGGGCCGAAAAACTGTTTTTT	CATSRRAEKLFF
TRBJ2-7	TRBD1	-	TRBV5-1	TGCGCCAGCAGCCCCGACAGGGAAGGGTCCTACGAGCAGTACTTC	CASSPDREGSYEQYF
TRBJ1-2	-	-	TRBV21-1	TGTGCCAGCAGCCCGTTGCCCATGAACTATGGCTACACCTTC	CASSPLPMNYGYTF
TRBJ1-5	-	-	TRBV4-1	TGCGCCAGCAGCCAAGATAGACAGCCTAGCAATCAGCCCCAGCATTTT	CASSQDRQPSNQPQHF
TRBJ1-6	TRBD1	-	TRBV15	TGTGCCACCAGCAGAGGGGGGACAGGGGATTCACCCCTCCACTTT	CATSRGGTGDSPLHF
TRBJ2-5	-	-	TRBV9	TGTGCCAGCAGCCGACTAGGGAAAGAGACCCAGTACTTC	CASSRLGKETQYF
TRBJ2-2	-	-	TRBV7-3	TGTGCCAGCAGCCATCAGGGCACCGGGGAGCTGTTTTTT	CASSHQGTGELFF
TRBJ2-7	-	-	TRBV18	TGTGCCAGCTCACCAACAGGGCACGAGCAGTACTTC	CASSPTGHEQYF
TRBJ2-2	TRBD2	-	TRBV29-1	TGCAGCGTTGAAGGTTCGGAGACTAGCGGAACCGGGGAGCTGTTTTTT	CSVEGSETSGTGELFF
TRBJ1-4	-	-	TRBV14	TGTGCCAGCAGCCTTGGGACCACCCCTGAAAAACTGTTTTTT	CASSLGTTPEKLFF
TRBJ1-5	TRBD1	-	TRBV28	TGTGCCAGCAGTTTAGGGGCAAGGACAGGGGGAGCCCAGCATTTT	CASSLGARTGGAQHF
TRBJ2-7	TRBD2	-	TRBV9	TGTGCCAGCAGCCTTACTAGCGGGAGTATGTACGAGCAGTACTTC	CASSLTSGSMYEQYF
TRBJ2-1	TRBD1	-	TRBV14	TGTGCCAGCAGCCGTAAGGGGGCACCGTTCTTC	CASSRKGAPFF
TRBJ2-6	TRBD2	-	TRBV28	TGTGCCAGCAGTTCACTTGGACTAGCGGGAGGAGCGGGGGCCAACGTCCTGACTTTC	CASSSLGLAGGAGANVLTF
TRBJ2-5	-	-	TRBV5-1	TGCGCCAGCAGCTCTTTACAGGGTCAAGAGACCCAGTACTTC	CASSSLQGQETQYF
TRBJ2-3	-	-	TRBV5-4	TGTGCCAGCAGGGATCTAGGAGCCGACAGCACAGATACGCAGTATTTT	CASRDLGADSTDTQYF
TRBJ1-1	-	-	TRBV10-3	TGTGCCATCAGTGAGATTACAGGAAACACTGAGGCTTTCTTT	CAISEITGNTEAFF
TRBJ1-1	-	few	TRBV2	TGTGCCAGCATTAGTGCCGGGGTCACTGAAGCTTTCTTT	CASISAGVTEAFF
TRBJ1-2	-	-	TRBV6-5	TGTGCCAGCGGCGGCTACACCTTC	CASGGYTF
TRBJ2-5	TRBD1	-	TRBV7-7	TGTGCTAGCAGCTCAGGACAGGGTGTGGAGACCCAGTACTTC	CASSSGQGVETQYF
TRBJ2-5	TRBD2	few	TRBV7-9	TGTGCCAGCAAACTAGGCGGGGGTGGAGAGACCCAGTACTTC	CASKLGGGGETQYF
TRBJ2-5	TRBD1	once	TRBV5-5	TGTGCCAGCAGCTCAGGGACAGGGGACCTCATTACTCAAGAGACCCAGTACTTC	CASSSGTGDLITQETQYF
TRBJ1-5	TRBD1	-	TRBV4-2	TGTGCCAGCAGCCAAGGGACAGGGGATAGCAATCAGCCCCAGCATTTT	CASSQGTGDSNQPQHF
TRBJ1-6	-	medium-sized	TRBV7-9	TGTGCCAGCTCGGTCCGGGATAATTCACCCCTCCACTTT	CASSVRDNSPLHF
TRBJ2-5	-	-	TRBV5-1	TGCGCCAGCAGCTTGGTGTTCCAGGGAAGTACAGAGACCCAGTACTTC	CASSLVFQGSTETQYF
TRBJ1-5	TRBD1	-	TRBV4-2	TGTGCCAGCAGCCAAGACAGGGGGCAGGGTCAGCCCCAGCATTTT	CASSQDRGQGQPQHF
TRBJ2-7	-	-	TRBV5-4	TGTGCCAGCAGCTTGTTGGGGGAGTCCGTCTACGAGCAGTACTTC	CASSLLGESVYEQYF
TRBJ1-2	TRBD1	once	TRBV14	TGTGCCAGCAGCCAACTTCGACAGGGTAAAAGCTCTGGCTACACCTTC	CASSQLRQGKSSGYTF
TRBJ2-7	TRBD2	-	TRBV7-3	TGTGCCAGCAGCCTCGGACTAGCGGCTTCCTACGAGCAGTACTTC	CASSLGLAASYEQYF
TRBJ2-7	-	-	TRBV28	TGTGCCAGCAGTTTTACCTACGCGGCAACCTCCTACGAGCAGTACTTC	CASSFTYAATSYEQYF
TRBJ2-7	TRBD1	-	TRBV2	TGTGCCAGTGGAACGCCGGGACAGGGGACCTACGAGCAGTACTTC	CASGTPGQGTYEQYF
TRBJ1-5	-	-	TRBV18	TGTGCCAGCTCACCGACCCAGCTTAGCAATCAGCCCCAGCATTTT	CASSPTQLSNQPQHF
TRBJ1-1	-	-	TRBV9	TGTGCCAGCAGCGCCACGGGACAAGAAGCTTTCTTT	CASSATGQEAFF
TRBJ2-3	TRBD2	-	TRBV27	TGTGCCAGCAGGGCAATGGGACTAGCGGGCGTTTTTACGCAGTATTTT	CASRAMGLAGVFTQYF
TRBJ1-2	-	-	TRBV9	TGTGCCAGCACCGGGACGACGTATAACTATGGCTACACCTTC	CASTGTTYNYGYTF
TRBJ2-7	-	-	TRBV5-1	TGCGCCAGCAGCTTGGGGTTGGACGAGCAGTACTTC	CASSLGLDEQYF
TRBJ2-2	-	-	TRBV7-3	TGTGCCAGCAGCCCTAATCCGGGGGTGTACACCGGGGAGCTGTTTTTT	CASSPNPGVYTGELFF
TRBJ2-2	-	-	TRBV7-2	TGTGCCAGCAGCATTACAGGGACGGGGGGGGAGCTGTTTTTT	CASSITGTGGELFF
TRBJ1-6	-	-	TRBV5-1	TGCGCCAGCAGCTTGGAAGGTAATTCACCCCTCCACTTT	CASSLEGNSPLHF